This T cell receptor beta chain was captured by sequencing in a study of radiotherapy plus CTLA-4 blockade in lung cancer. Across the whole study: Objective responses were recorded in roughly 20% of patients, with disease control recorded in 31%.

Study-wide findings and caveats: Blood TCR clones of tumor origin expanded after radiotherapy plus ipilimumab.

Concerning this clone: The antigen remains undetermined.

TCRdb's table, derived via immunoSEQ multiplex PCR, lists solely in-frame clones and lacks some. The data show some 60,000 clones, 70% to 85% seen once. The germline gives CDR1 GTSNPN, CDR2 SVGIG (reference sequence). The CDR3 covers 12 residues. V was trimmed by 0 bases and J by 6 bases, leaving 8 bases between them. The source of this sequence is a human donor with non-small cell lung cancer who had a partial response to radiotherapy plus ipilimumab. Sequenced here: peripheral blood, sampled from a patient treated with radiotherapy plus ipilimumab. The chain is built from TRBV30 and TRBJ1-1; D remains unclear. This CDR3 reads CAWSVPAAEAFF. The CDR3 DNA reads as TGTGCCTGGAGTGTACCGGCGGCTGAAGCTTTCTTT.